Described below is a single T cell receptor beta chain sequence and its context. Its antigen is unknown. No base qualities exist here, and no much larger clone lies one base off it. The data derive from a study of shared clonotypes between healthy human individuals (dated by TCRdb to 2019 to 2021). About the study as a whole: Three men and a couple of women, aged 18 to 49 years, made up the cohort. Leukapheresis yielded between about 0.8 and 9.5 billion PBMCs per donor. Libraries were prepared and TCR repertoires were sequenced by different laboratories using diverse techniques, in order to increase sequencing depth and limit assay-specific biases. The study deeply sequenced blood TCR repertoires of several healthy adults to estimate repertoire size and the extent of clonotype sharing between individuals. For each donor, three plates each were used for CD4 naive and CD4 memory, two plates were used for CD8 naive, and one plate was used for CD8 memory.

Using the deep immunoSEQ assay, multiplex PCR amplified TCR CDR3 regions from genomic DNA. Genomic DNA extracted from each cell subset was distributed evenly over all wells of several immunoSEQ 96-well plates, and each plate served as one replicate. Each replicate PCR for sorted subsets received about 180 ng genomic DNA, equal to roughly 30,000 T cell genomes. Purified libraries were quantified with a Qubit 3.0 fluorometer, sized on a Bioanalyzer 2100, and re-quantified with the KAPA Library Quantification kit. Each immunoSEQ 96-well plate was sequenced on its own single-read 150-cycle Illumina NextSeq 550 flow cell. In the paper's pipeline: Because only junctional sequences without quality scores were contained in the immunoSEQ output, filtering matching that applied to full-length reads could not be performed. Sequences were annotated with PyIR, a Python wrapper for IgBLAST v1.9, and V/J genes and CDR3 were assigned using IMGT germline references. Any read was removed if the V/J assignment was weak (E-value above 1e-6), the CDR3 was missing, or the read contained stop codons, out-of-frame junctions, or ambiguous translated residues. V3J clonotypes were defined as sequences sharing an identical inferred V gene, J gene, and CDR3 amino acid sequence. To compute the percentage overlap between repertoires, the number of shared unique clonotypes was divided by the size of the smaller repertoire. Repertoire richness was assessed with RTK rarefaction, the Chao1 estimator, and Recon v2.1 estimates of unobserved clonotypes. Generation probabilities were computed with OLGA for all TCRbeta clonotypes obtained by the gDNA method from a handful of donors. Held by TCRdb, this immuneACCESS table contains in-frame sequences only and omits some clones. Under half of the omission traces to an unresolved V gene where checked; the cause of the rest is unknown. The D gene and trimming were derived from the DNA, and the V and J assignments and clone size from that table. In all, the sample holds around 1,900,000 clones, and around 95% of those were seen once. More than 1.5% of the sample is in the top ten clones.

CD8 naive samples consisted of CD45RO-negative cells that were positively selected for CCR7, yielding a CD45RA+CCR7+ population without TemRA cells. Healthy HIV-negative adults with no recently reported acute infections or vaccinations were included as donors. Every donor was a Caucasian adult living in Nashville, Tennessee, USA. Blood was collected by leukapheresis, and PBMCs were isolated by Ficoll-Histopaque density gradient centrifugation and then cryopreserved in liquid nitrogen vapor phase. Analytical flow cytometry was used to check the purity and quantity of each magnetically sorted T cell population. Genomic DNA was isolated from each sorted fraction and quantified by UV absorbance on a Nanodrop 2000c. The germline V gene sets CDR1 to SGDLS and CDR2 to YYNGEE. The V end loses 4 bases and the J end loses 3 bases, and a stretch of 13 bases separates them. The cysteine opens and the phenylalanine closes a CDR3 of 15 amino acids. Solely the CDR3 DNA is kept, with 45 bases framed from the first base.

Study-wide conclusions, independent of this receptor: Across four donors, roughly 5.4% of naive CD4, more than 3% of naive CD8, 2% to 2.5% of memory CD4, and 0.4% of memory CD8 clonotypes were shared. Because the study included a small number of donors, the genetic and exposure-history diversity represented was limited. Compared with non-shared clonotypes, the clonotypes found in all four sorted-subset donors had higher generation probabilities. Naive subsets generally had larger estimated clonotype richness than memory subsets did. Pairwise subsampling indicated that sequencing depth was expected to affect the degree of clonotype sharing among donors. Sampling was limited to blood, and TCR repertoires in tissue likely differ from TCR repertoires in blood. Even with the large sequencing depth, rarefaction of the sorted-subset datasets indicated that sequencing was incomplete.

This TCR came from a man between 18 and 35 years old in good health. Some clones in this sample may be carry-over from other donors' samples. Source material: naive CD8+ T cells from PBMCs. According to the study, the label for this sample's cell subset or site signals: CD45RA+CCR7+. Recombination connected TRBV9 to TRBJ1-4, with the D gene not confidently named. The bases are TGTGCCAGCAGCCCCCTACCGTCGGCTAATGAAAAACTGTTTTTT. This encodes CASSPLPSANEKLFF.